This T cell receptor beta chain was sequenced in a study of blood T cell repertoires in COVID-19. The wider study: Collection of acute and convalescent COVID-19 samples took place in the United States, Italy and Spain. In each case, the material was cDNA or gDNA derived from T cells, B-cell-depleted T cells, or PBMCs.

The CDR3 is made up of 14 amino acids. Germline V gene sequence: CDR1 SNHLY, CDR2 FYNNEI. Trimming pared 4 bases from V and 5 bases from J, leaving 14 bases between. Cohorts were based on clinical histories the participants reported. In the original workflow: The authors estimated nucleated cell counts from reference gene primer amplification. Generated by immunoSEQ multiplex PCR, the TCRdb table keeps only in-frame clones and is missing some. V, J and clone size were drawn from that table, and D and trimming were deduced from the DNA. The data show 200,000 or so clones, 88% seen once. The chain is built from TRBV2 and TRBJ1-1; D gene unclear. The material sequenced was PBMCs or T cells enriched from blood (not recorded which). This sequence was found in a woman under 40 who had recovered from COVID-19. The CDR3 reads CASSVSAAKTEAFF. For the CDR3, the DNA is TGTGCCAGCAGTGTTTCGGCAGCGAAGACTGAAGCTTTCTTT.